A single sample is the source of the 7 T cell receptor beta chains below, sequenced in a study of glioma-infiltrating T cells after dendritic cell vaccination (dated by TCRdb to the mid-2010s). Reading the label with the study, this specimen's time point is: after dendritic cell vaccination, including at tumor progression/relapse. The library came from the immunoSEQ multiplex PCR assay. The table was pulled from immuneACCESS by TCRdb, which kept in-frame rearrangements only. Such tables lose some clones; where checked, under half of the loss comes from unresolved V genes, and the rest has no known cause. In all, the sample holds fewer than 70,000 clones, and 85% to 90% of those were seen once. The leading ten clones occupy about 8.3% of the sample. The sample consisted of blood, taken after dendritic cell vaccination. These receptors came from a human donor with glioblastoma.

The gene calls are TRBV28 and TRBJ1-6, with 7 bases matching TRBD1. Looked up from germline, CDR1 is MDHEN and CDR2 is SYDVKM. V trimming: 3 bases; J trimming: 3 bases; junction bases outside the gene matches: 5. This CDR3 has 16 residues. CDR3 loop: CASSFSRGLYNSPLHF. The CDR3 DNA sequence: TGTGCCAGCAGTTTTTCTAGGGGGCTCTATAATTCACCCCTCCACTTT.

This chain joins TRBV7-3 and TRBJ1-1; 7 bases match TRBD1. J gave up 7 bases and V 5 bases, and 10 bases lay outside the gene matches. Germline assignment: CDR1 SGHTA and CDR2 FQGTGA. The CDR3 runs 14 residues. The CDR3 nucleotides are TGTGCCAGCAGCCCTGGAATTACAGGGGATGAAGCTTTCTTT. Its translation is CASSPGITGDEAFF. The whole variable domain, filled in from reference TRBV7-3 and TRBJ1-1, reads GAGVSQTPSNKVTEKGKYVELRCDPISGHTALYWYRQSLGQGPEFLIYFQGTGAADDSGLPNDRFFAVRPEGSVSTLKIQRTERGDSAVYLCASSPGITGDEAFFGQGTRLTVV.

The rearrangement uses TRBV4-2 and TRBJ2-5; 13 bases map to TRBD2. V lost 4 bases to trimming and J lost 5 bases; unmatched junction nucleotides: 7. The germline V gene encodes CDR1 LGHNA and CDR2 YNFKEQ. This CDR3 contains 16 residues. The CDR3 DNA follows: TGTGCCAGCAGCCGCACTAGCGGGGGGGCTGGGGAGACCCAGTACTTC. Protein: CASSRTSGGAGETQYF.

CDR3 bases: TGTGCCACCAGCAGGGCCGGGACAGGGGGCGCGGTGTTCGGCTCTGGAAACACCATATATTTT. This gives the protein CATSRAGTGGAVFGSGNTIYF. The V call is TRBV15, the J call TRBJ1-3; TRBD1 matches 12 bases. Germline V lookup: CDR1 LNHNV, CDR2 YYDKDF (reference sequence). Trimming cost V 3 bases and J 0 bases; bases outside gene matches: 15. The CDR3 has 21 amino acids.

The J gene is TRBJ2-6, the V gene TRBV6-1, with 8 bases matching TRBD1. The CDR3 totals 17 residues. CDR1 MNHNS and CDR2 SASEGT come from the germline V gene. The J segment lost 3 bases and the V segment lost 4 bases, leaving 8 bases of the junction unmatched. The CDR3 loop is CASSGGTGPFGANVLTF. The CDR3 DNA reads TGTGCCAGCAGTGGAGGGACAGGACCCTTTGGGGCCAACGTCCTGACTTTC.

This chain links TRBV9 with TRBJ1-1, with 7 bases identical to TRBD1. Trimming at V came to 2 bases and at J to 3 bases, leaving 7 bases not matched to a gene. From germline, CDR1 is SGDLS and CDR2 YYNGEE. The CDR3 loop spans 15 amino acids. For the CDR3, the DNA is TGTGCCAGCAGCGTCGGGGGCACAGGGGACACTGAAGCTTTCTTT. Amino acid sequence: CASSVGGTGDTEAFF.

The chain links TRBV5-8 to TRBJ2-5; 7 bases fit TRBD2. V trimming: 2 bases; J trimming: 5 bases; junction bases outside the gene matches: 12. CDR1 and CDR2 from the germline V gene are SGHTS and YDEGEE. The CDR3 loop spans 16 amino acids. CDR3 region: CASSFLGGIGVETQYF. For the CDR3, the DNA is TGTGCCAGCAGCTTCCTGGGGGGGATAGGTGTGGAGACCCAGTACTTC.